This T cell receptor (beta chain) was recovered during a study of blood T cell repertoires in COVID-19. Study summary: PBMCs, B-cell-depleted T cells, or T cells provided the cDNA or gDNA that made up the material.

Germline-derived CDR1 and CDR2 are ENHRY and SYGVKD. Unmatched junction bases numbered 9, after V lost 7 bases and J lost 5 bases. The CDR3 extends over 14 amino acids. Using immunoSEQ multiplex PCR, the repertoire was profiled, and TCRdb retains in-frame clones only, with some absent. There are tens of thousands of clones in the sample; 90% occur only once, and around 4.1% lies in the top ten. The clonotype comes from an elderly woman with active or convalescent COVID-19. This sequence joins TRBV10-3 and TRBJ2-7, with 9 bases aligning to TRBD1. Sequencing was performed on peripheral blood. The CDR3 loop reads CAINNRDREHEQYF. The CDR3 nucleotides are TGTGCCATCAATAACCGGGACAGGGAGCACGAGCAGTACTTC.